The sequence of this TCR beta chain was determined in a study of shared clonotypes between healthy human individuals. This CDR3 spans 16 amino acids. TCRdb's table, derived via immunoSEQ multiplex PCR, lists solely in-frame clones and lacks some. Of some 1.5 million clones listed, under 99% are singletons. J is TRBJ1-1 and V is TRBV12-2. TRBV12-2 is a documented pseudogene. The source material was naive CD4+ T cells sorted from blood. Subset here: CD45RA+ positively selected. This receptor was obtained from a man younger than 40 in good health. The CDR3 is CASRPPRLSMNTEAFF. CDR3 sequence (DNA): TGTGCAAGTCGCCCCCCCCGGTTAAGCATGAACACTGAAGCTTTCTTT.